This T cell receptor beta chain was profiled in a study of shared clonotypes between healthy human individuals. Sequencing was performed with immunoSEQ multiplex PCR; in TCRdb, only in-frame clones are kept and a portion is missing. The sample carries about 2.4 million clones, around nine tenths recorded once. The ends were cut back, 5 bases at V and 2 bases at J, with 7 bases in the middle. Per the germline V gene, CDR1 is SGHRS and CDR2 is YFSETQ. CDR3 length equals 12 residues. Caucasian adults residing in Nashville, Tennessee made up all the donors. Findings of the study overall: Rarefaction exposed incomplete sorted-subset sequencing despite large depth. The donor pool, a small one, limited the genetic and exposure-history diversity represented.

Remarks on this clone: Its matching antigen is unknown. The sample carries other DNA sequences with the same CDR3.

The clonotype was recovered from a man in his late teens or twenties in good health. The sequencing input was naive CD4+ T cells sorted from blood. Subset given: CD45RA+ positively selected. The chain uses TRBV5-1 and TRBJ1-1; maybe TRBD1 (5 bases). The CDR3 nucleotides read TGCGCCAGCAGTCAGGGTAACACTGAAGCTTTCTTT. Protein product: CASSQGNTEAFF.